One and the same sample provided the 21 T cell receptor beta chains below, sequenced in a study of spatial heterogeneity in lung cancer. Time point reported: sample taken at primary tumor resection. The antigens of these receptors remain unknown. The study, taken as a whole, reports: The study found that expanded intratumoral alpha and beta TCR counts tracked tumor mutation counts.

A single record per CDR3 protein comes from TCRdb applying MiXCR to the 5' RACE reads. The repertoire holds some 7,000 distinct CDR3 sequences, with 14% as singletons. The specimen was lung tumor tissue, collected at surgery. These receptor sequences come from a female donor with early-stage non-small cell lung cancer.

The sample holds many counts of this clonotype. The rearrangement uses TRBV18 and TRBJ2-7; 7 nucleotides line up with TRBD1. CDR1 is KGHSH and CDR2 is LQKENI in the germline V gene. Losses at the gene ends were 3 bases for V and 7 bases for J; bases not matched to a gene: 9. CDR3 length: 14 residues. DNA for the CDR3: TGTGCCAGCTCACCCTCGACCACAGGGGAAGAGCAGTACTTC. It is translated as CASSPSTTGEEQYF.

By its share, this clonotype is medium-sized. The V and J genes are TRBV27 and TRBJ1-1; unclear D gene. The CDR3 extends over 13 amino acids. The V end lost 10 bases, the J end lost 2 bases, and 14 bases lay between the germline ends. Looked up from germline, CDR1 is MNHEY and CDR2 is SMNVEV (reference sequence). The CDR3 region has the DNA TGTGCCATCCGGCGGGGTGTTAACACTGAAGCTTTCTTT. This gives the protein CAIRRGVNTEAFF.

This clonotype was found many times. V usage is TRBV5-1 and J usage is TRBJ1-3; 8 bases align to TRBD1. Germline V gives CDR1 SGHRS, CDR2 YFSETQ. CDR3 length: 16 amino acids. The V and J ends lost 4 bases and 2 bases, in that order; junction bases with no gene match: 8. The CDR3 DNA reads as TGCGCCAGCAGCCATCTGCAGGGGGCGGCTGGAAACACCATATATTTT. Encoded protein: CASSHLQGAAGNTIYF.

This clonotype has ten or more counts. CDR3 coding DNA: TGTGCCAGTAGTATACTGCCGGGACTAGTTCAAGAGACCCAGTACTTC. Its translation: CASSILPGLVQETQYF. The chain uses TRBV19 and TRBJ2-5; 8 nucleotides agree with TRBD2. The V segment lost 2 bases and the J segment 2 bases; nucleotides outside the gene matches: 7. Germline V lookup: CDR1 LNHDA, CDR2 SQIVND (reference sequence). This CDR3 has 16 amino acids.

This clonotype was seen repeatedly, ten times or more. This chain links TRBV5-4 with TRBJ2-7; 10 bases align to TRBD1. Germline V CDR1 and CDR2: SGHNT, YYREEE (reference sequence). This CDR3 is 11 amino acids long. V shed 3 bases and J 12 bases; nucleotides not matched to a gene: 3. The CDR3 protein is CASSSGQGRYF. The CDR3 DNA sequence: TGTGCCAGCAGCTCGGGACAGGGGCGGTACTTC.

In its sample, this clonotype is medium-sized. The CDR3: CASSLVGDTEAFF. Here the CDR3 DNA reads TGTGCCAGCAGCTTAGTGGGGGACACTGAAGCTTTCTTT. J is TRBJ1-1 and V is TRBV7-3; TRBD1 is a possible D gene (5 bases). Per the germline V gene, CDR1 is SGHTA and CDR2 is FQGTGA. The CDR3 length is 13 residues. V was trimmed by 2 bases and J by 3 bases, leaving 7 bases between them.

This clonotype was detected ten times or more. This sequence joins TRBV20-1 and TRBJ2-5, with TRBD2 as a possible D gene (5 bases). Trimming took 2 bases from V and 5 from J, leaving 24 bases between them. CDR3 length: 17 amino acids. Germline V lookup: CDR1 DFQATT, CDR2 SNEGSKA (reference sequence). The CDR3 DNA follows: TGCAGTGCTAGATTGCGGTTGAATACCCGAAGGAGGGAGACCCAGTACTTC. This translates into CSARLRLNTRRRETQYF.

At least ten counts were recorded for this clonotype. This chain links TRBV5-4 with TRBJ2-3, with a possible D match to TRBD2 (5 bases). The length of the CDR3 is 14 residues. Germline CDR1 SGHNT, CDR2 YYREEE (reference sequence). Trimming removed 0 bases at V and 1 base at J, with 6 bases between. CDR3 nucleotides: TGTGCCAGCAGCTTGGGAGGGCGCACAGATACGCAGTATTTT. Protein product: CASSLGGRTDTQYF.

This clonotype is labeled medium-sized. The chain recombines TRBV12-3 or TRBV12-4 with TRBJ2-5; D unclear. The CDR3 spans 11 residues. Trimming cost V 3 bases and J 4 bases, with 3 bases left between them. The CDR3 nucleotides are TGTGCCAGCAGTTTGGGAGAGACCCAGTACTTC. It encodes CASSLGETQYF.

This clonotype qualifies as medium-sized. V usage is TRBV6-1 and J usage is TRBJ2-2; 9 nucleotides match TRBD2. Germline-derived CDR1 and CDR2 are MNHNS and SASEGT. Trimming cost V 7 bases and J 1 base; bases outside gene matches: 4. This CDR3 is 15 amino acids long. CDR3 in DNA: TGTGCCAGCAAGGGACTAGCCTTGAACACCGGGGAGCTGTTTTTT. Its protein product is CASKGLALNTGELFF.

This clonotype was counted at least ten times. The genes are TRBV6-6 and TRBJ1-2; D is possibly TRBD1 (6 bases). The CDR3 covers 17 residues. V dropped 8 bases and J dropped 4 bases, with 26 bases sitting between them. The germline V gene encodes CDR1 MNHNY and CDR2 SVGAGI (reference sequence). The CDR3 region has the DNA TGTGCCAGCGGCGAAAGGCAGGGGCGAACCCCTAGCTATGGCTACACCTTC. Its protein is CASGERQGRTPSYGYTF.

This clonotype occurred many times. This sequence joins TRBV27 and TRBJ2-1; a possible D gene is TRBD1 (6 bases). This CDR3 is built from 15 residues. Trimming shortened V by 6 bases and J by 0 bases, and 12 bases separated the two germline ends. The germline V gene encodes CDR1 MNHEY and CDR2 SMNVEV (reference sequence). CDR3 residues: CASRTGQSSYNEQFF. In DNA, the CDR3 is TGTGCCAGCAGGACGGGACAAAGCTCCTACAATGAGCAGTTCTTC.

This clonotype has ten or more counts. This chain connects TRBV20-1 to TRBJ1-1; no clear D gene. CDR1 and CDR2 from the germline V gene are DFQATT and SNEGSKA (reference sequence). The CDR3 runs 14 residues. V shed 1 base and J shed 5 bases, with 14 bases lying between them. CDR3 residues: CSARGGPPGTEAFF. The CDR3 nucleotides read TGCAGTGCTAGAGGTGGACCTCCCGGTACTGAAGCTTTCTTT.

This clonotype appeared many times. The V call is TRBV28, the J call TRBJ2-7, with a possible D match to TRBD1 (5 bases). Germline V gene data show CDR1 as MDHEN and CDR2 as SYDVKM. The CDR3 loop spans 13 amino acids. V lost 3 bases and J 9 bases, leaving 15 bases between the germline ends. The CDR3 loop reads CASSFDLGHTQYF. The CDR3 DNA reads TGTGCCAGCAGTTTTGACTTGGGGCACACGCAGTACTTC. The full variable domain, in which reference TRBV28 and TRBJ2-7 provide the parts outside the CDR3, is DVKVTQSSRYLVKRTGEKVFLECVQDMDHENMFWYRQDPGLGLRLIYFSYDVKMKEKGDIPEGYSVSREKKERFSLILESASTNQTSMYLCASSFDLGHTQYFGPGTRLTVT.

In its sample, this clonotype is medium-sized. This rearrangement joins TRBV7-2 to TRBJ2-1; tentatively, D is TRBD2 (5 bases). V dropped 6 bases and J dropped 10 bases, with 16 bases sitting between them. There are 13 residues in the CDR3. Germline V CDR1 and CDR2: SGHTA, FQGNSA. Written as DNA, the CDR3 is TGTGCCAGCAGACCTTTGCGGGTAGGCGAGCAGTTCTTC. It specifies CASRPLRVGEQFF.

At least ten counts were recorded for this clonotype. This chain uses TRBV7-3 with TRBJ1-6; no clear D. Per the germline V gene, CDR1 is SGHTA and CDR2 is FQGTGA. This CDR3 comprises 13 residues. V was pared by 0 bases and J by 8 bases, with 5 bases between. The CDR3 sequence: CASSLTPDSPLHF. The CDR3 coding sequence is TGTGCCAGCAGCTTAACCCCGGATTCACCCCTCCACTTT.

This clonotype was counted many times. The V call is TRBV7-9, the J call TRBJ1-1; D not certain. This CDR3 has 13 amino acids. V lost 4 bases and J 11 bases, leaving 17 bases between the germline ends. Germline assignment: CDR1 SEHNR and CDR2 FQNEAQ (reference sequence). The CDR3, as DNA: TGTGCCAGCAGCTGGATAGAGGACGGAGAGGCTTTCTTT. This sequence encodes CASSWIEDGEAFF.

This clonotype has a single count. This CDR3 is CASSVVSSGNPYEQYF. The CDR3, as DNA: TGTGCCAGCAGCGTAGTATCTAGCGGGAACCCCTACGAGCAGTACTTC. The rearrangement uses TRBV9 and TRBJ2-7, with 9 bases lining up with TRBD2. The CDR3 contains 16 residues. The V and J ends lost 0 bases and 2 bases, in that order; junction bases with no gene match: 6. Germline CDR1 and CDR2: SGDLS and YYNGEE.

This clonotype was seen ten or more times. The CDR3 loop is CASSLRAGFTTYEQYF. In DNA, the CDR3 is TGTGCCAGCAGCTTACGCGCGGGGTTTACAACCTACGAGCAGTACTTC. V and J are TRBV7-2 and TRBJ2-7, with D perhaps matching TRBD2 (6 bases). V was shortened by 2 bases and J by 2 bases, with 16 bases between the two germline ends. Looked up from germline, CDR1 is SGHTA and CDR2 is FQGNSA. There are 16 residues in the CDR3. Using reference TRBV7-2 and TRBJ2-7 for the parts outside the CDR3, the full variable domain is GAGVSQSPSNKVTEKGKDVELRCDPISGHTALYWYRQSLGQGLEFLIYFQGNSAPDKSGLPSDRFSAERTGGSVSTLTIQRTQQEDSAVYLCASSLRAGFTTYEQYFGPGTRLTVT.

At least ten counts were recorded for this clonotype. The rearrangement uses TRBV11-2 and TRBJ1-2, with 9 bases matching TRBD1. V shed 1 base, J shed 5 bases, and the junction held 5 bases outside the gene matches. Germline loops: CDR1 SGHAT, CDR2 FQNNGV. This CDR3 comprises 15 residues. DNA of the CDR3: TGTGCCAGCAGCTTAGGGGACAGGGCCCGATATGGCTACACCTTC. Encoded protein: CASSLGDRARYGYTF.

This clonotype is labeled as medium-sized. The rearrangement uses TRBV19 and TRBJ2-2; D gene unclear. The V and J ends lost 7 bases and 6 bases respectively, with 15 bases between them. The CDR3 is 14 residues long. Germline CDR1 and CDR2: LNHDA and SQIVND (reference sequence). CDR3 coding DNA: TGTGCCAGTAATTACGTCGGTTTTGCCGGGGAGCTGTTTTTT. Protein: CASNYVGFAGELFF.